This T cell receptor beta chain comes out of a study of patients and donors after allogeneic stem cell transplantation. MiXCR, applied by TCRdb to the RT-PCR reads, yields one record per CDR3 protein. The sample consists of hundreds of thousands of distinct CDR3 sequences, approximately 16% of them appearing once. In germline, CDR1 is SNHLY, CDR2 FYNNEI. CDR3 length: 15 residues. V lost 7 bases to trimming and J lost 5 bases, with 20 bases between them. This clonotype was found a few times. The sample taken for sequencing was blood, either unsorted or a sorted T cell fraction (not recorded which). The receptor comes from a human donor who was either an allogeneic HSCT recipient or a stem cell or donor lymphocyte infusion donor (not recorded which). It is not recorded whose cells these are; they may come from a transplant donor. The V call is TRBV2, the J call TRBJ1-1, with TRBD1 as a possible D gene (5 bases). The CDR3 DNA follows: TGTGCCAGCACCTTTGGGGGGGGTCCCAGGACTGAAGCTTTCTTT. It yields the protein CASTFGGGPRTEAFF.